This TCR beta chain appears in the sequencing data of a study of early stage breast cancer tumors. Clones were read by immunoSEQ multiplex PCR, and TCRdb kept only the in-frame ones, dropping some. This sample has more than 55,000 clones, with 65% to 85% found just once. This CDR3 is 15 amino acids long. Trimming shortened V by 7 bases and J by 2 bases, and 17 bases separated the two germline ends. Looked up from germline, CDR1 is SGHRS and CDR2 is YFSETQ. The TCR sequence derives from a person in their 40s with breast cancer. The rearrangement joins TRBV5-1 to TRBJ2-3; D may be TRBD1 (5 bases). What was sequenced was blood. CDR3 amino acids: CASPWKGRNTDTQYF. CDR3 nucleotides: TGCGCCAGCCCTTGGAAGGGGCGGAACACAGATACGCAGTATTTT.